This record covers a single T cell receptor beta chain. Per the original methods: The assay estimated nucleated cells by amplifying reference gene primers. The table came from immunoSEQ multiplex PCR; TCRdb's copy has only in-frame clones and leaves some out. V, J and clone size reflect that table, while D and trimming were determined from the DNA. The table lists just over 70,000 clones, around 91% of them singletons. The sample comes from a study of blood T cell repertoires in COVID-19. Study details: PBMCs, B-cell-depleted T cells, or T cells were the source of the cDNA or gDNA that made up the material.

CDR3 length equals 15 residues. The V and J ends lost 1 base and 10 bases, in that order; junction bases with no gene match: 8. The germline V gene encodes CDR1 SGHDN and CDR2 FVKESK. V is TRBV14 and J is TRBJ2-1, with 9 bases identical to TRBD2. Specimen: peripheral blood. The source of this sequence is a human donor in a cohort sampled during active COVID-19. CDR3 amino acids: CASSQGGLAGWEQFF. The CDR3 DNA follows: TGTGCCAGCAGCCAAGGTGGGCTAGCGGGATGGGAGCAGTTCTTC.